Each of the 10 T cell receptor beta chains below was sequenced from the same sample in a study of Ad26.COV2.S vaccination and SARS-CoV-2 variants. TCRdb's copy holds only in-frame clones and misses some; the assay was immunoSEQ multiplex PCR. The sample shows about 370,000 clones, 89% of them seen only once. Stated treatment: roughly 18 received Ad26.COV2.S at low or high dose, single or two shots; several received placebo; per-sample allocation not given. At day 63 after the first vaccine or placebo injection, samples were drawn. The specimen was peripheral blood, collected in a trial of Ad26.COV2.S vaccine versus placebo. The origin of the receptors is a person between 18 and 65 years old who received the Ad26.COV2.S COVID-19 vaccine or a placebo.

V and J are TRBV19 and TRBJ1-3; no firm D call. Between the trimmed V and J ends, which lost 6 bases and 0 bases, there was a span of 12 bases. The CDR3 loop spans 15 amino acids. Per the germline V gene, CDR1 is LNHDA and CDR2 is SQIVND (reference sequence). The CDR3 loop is CASRVTVSSGNTIYF. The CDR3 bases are TGTGCCAGTAGGGTGACGGTGAGCTCTGGAAACACCATATATTTT.

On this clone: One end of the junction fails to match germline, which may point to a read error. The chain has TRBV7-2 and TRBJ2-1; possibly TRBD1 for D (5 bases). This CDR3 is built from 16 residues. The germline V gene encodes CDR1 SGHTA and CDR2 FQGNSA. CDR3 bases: TGTGCCAGCAGATTAGCCCCGAAGCCCGTGGCAGGGGAGCAGTTCTTC. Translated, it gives CASRLAPKPVAGEQFF. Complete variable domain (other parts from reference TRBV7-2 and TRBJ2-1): GAGVSQSPSNKVTEKGKDVELRCDPISGHTALYWYRQSLGQGLEFLIYFQGNSAPDKSGLPSDRFSAERTGGSVSTLTIQRTQQEDSAVYLCASRLAPKPVAGEQFFGPGTRLTVL.

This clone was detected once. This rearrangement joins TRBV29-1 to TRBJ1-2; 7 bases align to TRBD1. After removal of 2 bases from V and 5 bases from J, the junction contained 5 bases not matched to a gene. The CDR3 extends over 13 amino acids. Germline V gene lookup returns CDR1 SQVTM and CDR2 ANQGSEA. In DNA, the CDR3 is TGCAGCGTTGAAACGACAGGGACGTATGGCTACACCTTC. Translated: CSVETTGTYGYTF. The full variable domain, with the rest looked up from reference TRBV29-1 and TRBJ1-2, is SAVISQKPSRDICQRGTSLTIQCQVDSQVTMMFWYRQQPGQSLTLIATANQGSEATYESGFVIDKFPISRPNLTFSTLTVSNMSPEDSSIYLCSVETTGTYGYTFGSGTRLTVV.

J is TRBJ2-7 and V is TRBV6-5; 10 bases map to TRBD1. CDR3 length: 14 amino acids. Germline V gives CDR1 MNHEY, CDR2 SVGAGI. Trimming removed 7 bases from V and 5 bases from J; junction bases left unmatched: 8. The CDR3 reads CASKGTGASHEQYF. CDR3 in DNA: TGTGCCAGCAAGGGGACAGGGGCCAGCCACGAGCAGTACTTC.

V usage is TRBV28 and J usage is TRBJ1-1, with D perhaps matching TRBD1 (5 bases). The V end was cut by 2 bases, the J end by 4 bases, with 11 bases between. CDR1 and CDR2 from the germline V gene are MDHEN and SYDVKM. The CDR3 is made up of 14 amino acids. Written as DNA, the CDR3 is TGTGCCAGCAGTTTAATCGGGGCAGCCACTGAAGCTTTCTTT. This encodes CASSLIGAATEAFF.

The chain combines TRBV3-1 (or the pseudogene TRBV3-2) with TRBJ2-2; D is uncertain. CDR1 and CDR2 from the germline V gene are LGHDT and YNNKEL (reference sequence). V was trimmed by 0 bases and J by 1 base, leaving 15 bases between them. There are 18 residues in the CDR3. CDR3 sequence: CASSQEAPATQNTGELFF. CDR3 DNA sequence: TGTGCCAGCAGCCAAGAAGCCCCGGCCACTCAGAACACCGGGGAGCTGTTTTTT.

The CDR3: CASSALAVLTTDTQYF. CDR3 sequence (DNA): TGTGCCAGCAGTGCCCTAGCGGTCCTCACCACAGATACGCAGTATTTT. V usage is TRBV6-1 and J usage is TRBJ2-3; 7 bases align to TRBD2. The CDR3 totals 16 residues. After removal of 4 bases from V and 2 bases from J, the junction contained 9 bases not matched to a gene. Germline V gene lookup returns CDR1 MNHNS and CDR2 SASEGT.

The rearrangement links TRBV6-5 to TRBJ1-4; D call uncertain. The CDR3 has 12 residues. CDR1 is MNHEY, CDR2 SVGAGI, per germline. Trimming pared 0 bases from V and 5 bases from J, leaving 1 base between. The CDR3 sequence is CASSYSNEKLFF. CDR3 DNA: TGTGCCAGCAGTTACTCGAATGAAAAACTGTTTTTT.

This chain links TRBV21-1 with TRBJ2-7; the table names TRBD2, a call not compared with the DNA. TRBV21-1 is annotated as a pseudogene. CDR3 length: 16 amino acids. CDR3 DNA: TGTGCCAGCAGCAAAGCGGAGCGGGAGTTGAGACACGAGCAGTACTTC. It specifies CASSKAERELRHEQYF.

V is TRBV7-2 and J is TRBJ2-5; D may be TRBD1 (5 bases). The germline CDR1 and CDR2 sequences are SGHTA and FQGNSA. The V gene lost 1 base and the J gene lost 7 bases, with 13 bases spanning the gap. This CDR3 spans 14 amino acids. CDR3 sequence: CASSLGGDRRTQYF. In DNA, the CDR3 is TGTGCCAGCAGCTTAGGGGGCGACCGCAGGACCCAGTACTTC.